This TCR beta chain was recovered during a study of blood T cell repertoires in COVID-19. Whole-study context: Samples came from the United States, Italy and Spain, spanning acute and convalescent COVID-19. Sample material is recorded as cDNA or gDNA derived from T cells, B-cell-depleted T cells, or PBMCs.

Looked up from germline, CDR1 is SGHRS and CDR2 is YFSETQ. The J segment lost 3 bases and the V segment lost 4 bases, leaving 8 bases of the junction unmatched. This CDR3 contains 15 residues. Original handling: The authors estimated nucleated cell counts from reference gene primer amplification. Some clones are missing from TCRdb's copy, which holds only in-frame ones; the method was immunoSEQ multiplex PCR. D and trimming come from the DNA, and the V and J calls and clone size come from that table. Among 100,000 to 150,000 clones, about 80% were seen once, and the ten largest hold 3.8%. This clone was seen only a few times.

The receptor was derived from a woman aged 50 to 65 with acute or convalescent COVID-19. The sample taken for sequencing was peripheral blood. The V call is TRBV5-1, the J call TRBJ1-1; 8 nucleotides match TRBD1. CDR3 protein: CASSIQGAGDTEAFF. CDR3 nucleotide sequence: TGCGCCAGCAGCATCCAGGGGGCCGGTGACACTGAAGCTTTCTTT. Together with reference TRBV5-1 and TRBJ1-1, the CDR3 gives the full variable domain: KAGVTQTPRYLIKTRGQQVTLSCSPISGHRSVSWYQQTPGQGLQFLFEYFSETQRNKGNFPGRFSGRQFSNSRSEMNVSTLELGDSALYLCASSIQGAGDTEAFFGQGTRLTVV.